This entry concerns a single T cell receptor beta chain. Its antigen is unidentified. The data originate from a study of cytomegalovirus exposure and HLA in healthy donors. 13 Jbeta primers and 60 Vbeta primers were used for the PCR. Profiled with immunoSEQ multiplex PCR; TCRdb holds only in-frame clones, not every one. The table records roughly 100,000 clones, 60% to 70% of them present only once. Germline assignment: CDR1 KGHSH and CDR2 LQKENI. The CDR3 loop spans 13 amino acids. Trimming removed 3 bases from V and 7 bases from J, with 12 bases in between. Study results and limitations: Despite most TCR sequences being rare, some public TCRs occurred in many donors. Earlier findings revealed that most TCR beta V segments proved productive either about 87% or about 30% of the time.

The origin of this receptor is a woman between 50 and 59 years old in good health and CMV-seronegative. The gene calls are TRBV18 and TRBJ1-1; unclear D gene. Material: PBMCs. The CDR3 region is CASSPLGHSEAFF. The CDR3, as DNA: TGTGCCAGCTCACCCCTTGGGCATAGTGAAGCTTTCTTT. Filled out from reference TRBV18 and TRBJ1-1, the complete variable domain reads NAGVMQNPRHLVRRRGQEARLRCSPMKGHSHVYWYRQLPEEGLKFMVYLQKENIIDESGMPKERFSAEFPKEGPSILRIQQVVRGDSAAYFCASSPLGHSEAFFGQGTRLTVV.